These 18 T cell receptor beta chains were all obtained from the same sample, sequenced in a study of T cell responses to AZD1222 COVID-19 vaccine. Data came from immunoSEQ multiplex PCR; TCRdb stores just in-frame clones and leaves some out. The repertoire holds roughly 260,000 clones, 93% seen once, with around 0.57% in the top ten. The sample consisted of peripheral blood, taken on day 0 of AZD1222 vaccination. These receptors were collected from an adult in good health.

This chain links TRBV19 with TRBJ2-7; D is ambiguous. Trimming stripped 1 base from V and 2 bases from J, with 12 bases between. Germline loops: CDR1 LNHDA, CDR2 SQIVND (reference sequence). This CDR3 spans 15 amino acids. The CDR3 DNA is TGTGCCAGTAGTATAGGGGAAGCCCGACCCTACGAGCAGTACTTC. This gives the protein CASSIGEARPYEQYF.

V and J are TRBV5-6 and TRBJ2-5, with 8 bases aligning to TRBD2. Germline values: CDR1 SGHDT, CDR2 YYEEEE. With V trimmed by 3 bases and J by 0 bases, 7 bases remained unmatched. The CDR3 consists of 16 residues. As DNA, the CDR3 is TGTGCCAGCAGCTCCCCGGGACTAGGGTACCAAGAGACCCAGTACTTC. Encoded protein: CASSSPGLGYQETQYF.

The chain links TRBV2 to TRBJ2-3; 11 positions match TRBD2. CDR3 length: 14 residues. In germline, CDR1 is SNHLY, CDR2 FYNNEI. V was pared by 5 bases and J by 6 bases, with 4 bases of the junction left unmatched. For the CDR3, the DNA is TGTGCCAGCAGTCTAGCGGGGGGTCTTGATACGCAGTATTTT. It specifies CASSLAGGLDTQYF.

V is TRBV3-1 (or the pseudogene TRBV3-2) and J is TRBJ1-1; D not certain. The germline CDR1 and CDR2 sequences are LGHDT and YNNKEL (reference sequence). V was pared by 9 bases and J by 0 bases, with 11 bases between. There are 13 residues in the CDR3. CDR3 in amino acids: CASAHNVNTEAFF. The CDR3 DNA follows: TGTGCCAGTGCCCACAACGTGAACACTGAAGCTTTCTTT.

This clone was observed once. The gene calls are TRBV28 and TRBJ2-7, with a tentative D call TRBD1 (5 bases). This CDR3 is 14 amino acids long. V was trimmed by 3 bases and J by 2 bases, leaving 11 bases between them. Germline V CDR1 and CDR2: MDHEN, SYDVKM. The CDR3 nucleotides read TGTGCCAGCAGTTTGGTAGACAGTCCCTACGAGCAGTACTTC. The encoded protein is CASSLVDSPYEQYF.

The rearrangement joins TRBV7-9 to TRBJ1-1; D ambiguous. This CDR3 has 12 residues. The germline V gene encodes CDR1 SEHNR and CDR2 FQNEAQ (reference sequence). V shed 1 base and J shed 8 bases, with 8 bases lying between them. CDR3 DNA: TGTGCCAGCAGCTTAGTGTATGCAGAAGCTTTCTTT. This encodes CASSLVYAEAFF.

The genes are TRBV5-1 and TRBJ1-4, with no clear D. V lost 2 bases to trimming and J lost 5 bases, with 7 bases between them. Germline V gene lookup returns CDR1 SGHRS and CDR2 YFSETQ. This CDR3 region has 13 residues. CDR3 loop: CASSFGGNEKLFF. The CDR3 DNA reads as TGCGCCAGCAGCTTCGGAGGGAATGAAAAACTGTTTTTT. The full variable domain, its missing parts supplied by reference TRBV5-1 and TRBJ1-4, is KAGVTQTPRYLIKTRGQQVTLSCSPISGHRSVSWYQQTPGQGLQFLFEYFSETQRNKGNFPGRFSGRQFSNSRSEMNVSTLELGDSALYLCASSFGGNEKLFFGSGTQLSVL.

The chain recombines TRBV3-1 (or the pseudogene TRBV3-2) with TRBJ2-1; 7 positions match TRBD1. The ends lost 3 bases at V and 10 bases at J; junction bases unmatched: 6. CDR1 is LGHDT, CDR2 YNNKEL, per germline (reference sequence). CDR3 size: 13 residues. The CDR3 region is CASSHDRVSEQFF. As DNA, the CDR3 is TGTGCCAGCAGCCACGACAGGGTTTCGGAGCAGTTCTTC.

The chain carries TRBV7-9 and TRBJ2-7; TRBD2 is a possible D gene (6 bases). Trimming shortened V by 1 base and J by 2 bases, and 6 bases separated the two germline ends. Germline CDR1 reads SEHNR; CDR2 reads FQNEAQ (reference sequence). This CDR3 spans 13 amino acids. CDR3 residues: CASSLGTTYEQYF. The CDR3 region has the DNA TGTGCCAGCAGCTTAGGGACTACCTACGAGCAGTACTTC.

This chain uses TRBV30 with TRBJ1-2, with TRBD1 as a possible D gene (6 bases). Trimming took 2 bases from V and 8 from J, leaving 12 bases between them. In germline, CDR1 is GTSNPN, CDR2 SVGIG (reference sequence). The CDR3 covers 12 residues. The CDR3 spells CAWSFKTGGYTF. The CDR3 DNA reads TGTGCCTGGAGTTTTAAGACAGGAGGCTACACCTTC.

The table lists this clone with a count of one. V is TRBV29-1 and J is TRBJ2-5, with D possibly being TRBD2 (6 bases). The V gene lost 7 bases and the J gene lost 5 bases, with 14 bases spanning the gap. Looked up from germline, CDR1 is SQVTM and CDR2 is ANQGSEA. The CDR3 sequence is 12 residues long. The CDR3 loop reads CSAVEGEETQYF. The CDR3 region has the DNA TGCAGCGCCGTGGAGGGTGAGGAGACCCAGTACTTC.

CDR3 protein: CASSFGSLNSPLHF. CDR3 bases: TGTGCCAGCAGCTTTGGGAGTCTTAATTCACCCCTCCACTTT. The V call is TRBV11-2, the J call TRBJ1-6; D ambiguous. Deletions cut 3 bases from V and 6 bases from J, with 9 bases between. In germline, CDR1 is SGHAT, CDR2 FQNNGV. CDR3 length: 14 amino acids.

Concerning this clone: An end of the junction differs from the germline gene, which may be a read error. This chain connects TRBV7-7 to TRBJ2-5, with a possible D match to TRBD2 (6 bases). Germline CDR1 is SSHAT and CDR2 is FNYEAQ (reference sequence). CDR3 length: 13 amino acids. The CDR3 loop is CASSPTRLETQYF. CDR3 nucleotide sequence: TGTGCTAGCAGCCCGACTAGGTTAGAGACCCAGTACTTC.

This clone has more than one count but fewer than ten. The J gene is TRBJ2-7, the V gene TRBV6-5, with a possible D match to TRBD1 (6 bases). With 6 bases removed from V and 2 bases from J, the gap between germline ends came to 17 bases. There are 15 residues in the CDR3. Germline loops: CDR1 MNHEY, CDR2 SVGAGI. DNA for the CDR3: TGTGCCAGCAGACCAGGGGTCACCAGGGCCTACGAGCAGTACTTC. Residues: CASRPGVTRAYEQYF.

The rearrangement links TRBV4-3 to TRBJ1-2; D not certain. Germline assignment: CDR1 LGHNA and CDR2 YSLEER. The CDR3 sequence is 14 residues long. Trimming shortened V by 4 bases and J by 8 bases, and 17 bases separated the two germline ends. The CDR3 bases are TGCGCCAGCAGCCCACAAGGAGGTGTCGGCGGCTACACCTTC. It specifies CASSPQGGVGGYTF.

The V and J genes are TRBV7-3 and TRBJ2-2, with a weak D call TRBD1 (5 bases). Trimming left V 1 base short and J 6 bases short, with 12 bases between. CDR3 size: 15 residues. Germline CDR1 SGHTA, CDR2 FQGTGA. The CDR3: CASSLIGRVPGELFF. The CDR3 bases are TGTGCCAGCAGCTTAATTGGCAGGGTCCCCGGGGAGCTGTTTTTT.

The J gene is TRBJ2-4, the V gene TRBV7-9; 8 bases match TRBD2. Trimming cost V 2 bases and J 2 bases; bases outside gene matches: 11. In germline, CDR1 is SEHNR, CDR2 FQNEAQ (reference sequence). The CDR3 is 18 residues long. CDR3 in DNA: TGTGCCAGCAGCTTAAAGCGGGGGCGCGGGGATTCCAAAAACATTCAGTACTTC. It encodes CASSLKRGRGDSKNIQYF.

This clone was counted a single time. J is TRBJ2-3 and V is TRBV27, with TRBD1 matching over 10 bases. This CDR3 is 16 amino acids long. CDR1 MNHEY and CDR2 SMNVEV come from the germline V gene (reference sequence). The V gene end was trimmed by 0 bases and the J gene end by 3 bases; junction bases not matched to a gene: 3. This chain's CDR3 is CASSLSRTGGTDTQYF. For the CDR3, the DNA is TGTGCCAGCAGTTTATCAAGGACAGGGGGAACAGATACGCAGTATTTT.